A single T cell receptor (beta chain) is shown here with its context. This sample is part of a study of control samples from healthy donors and cancer patients. Some clones are missing from TCRdb's copy, which holds only in-frame ones; the method was immunoSEQ multiplex PCR. The sample contains roughly 86,000 clones, 80% to 95% of which appear only once. Germline assignment: CDR1 MNHEY and CDR2 SVGAGI. CDR3 length equals 14 residues. The V and J ends lost 0 bases and 4 bases respectively, with 9 bases between them. This chain joins TRBV6-5 and TRBJ1-1, with a weak D call TRBD1 (5 bases). The receptor was derived from a woman aged 25 to 39 in good health. Material for sequencing was blood. The CDR3 nucleotides are TGTGCCAGCAGTTACTCGATGGGGGGCACTGAAGCTTTCTTT. It is translated as CASSYSMGGTEAFF.